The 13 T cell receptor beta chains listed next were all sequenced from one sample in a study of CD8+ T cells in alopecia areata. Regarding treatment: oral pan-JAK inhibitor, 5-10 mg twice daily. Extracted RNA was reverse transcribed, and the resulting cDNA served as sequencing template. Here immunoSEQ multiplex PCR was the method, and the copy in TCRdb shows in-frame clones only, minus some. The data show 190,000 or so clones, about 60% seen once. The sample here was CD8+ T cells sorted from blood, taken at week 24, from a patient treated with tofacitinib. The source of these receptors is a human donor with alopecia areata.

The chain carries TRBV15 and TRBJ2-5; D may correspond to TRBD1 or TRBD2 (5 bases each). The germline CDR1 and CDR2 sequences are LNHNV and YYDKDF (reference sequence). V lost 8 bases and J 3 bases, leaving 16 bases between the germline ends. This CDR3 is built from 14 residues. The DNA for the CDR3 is TGTGCCACCGATCCCGGGGACGGTAAAGAGACCCAGTACTTC. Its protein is CATDPGDGKETQYF.

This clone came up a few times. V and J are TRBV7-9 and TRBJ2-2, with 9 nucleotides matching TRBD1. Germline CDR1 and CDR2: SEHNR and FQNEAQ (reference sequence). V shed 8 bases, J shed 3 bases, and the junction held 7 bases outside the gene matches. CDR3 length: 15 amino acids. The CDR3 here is CASGRGQGYTGELFF. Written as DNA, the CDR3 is TGTGCCAGCGGTCGAGGACAGGGGTACACCGGGGAGCTGTTTTTT. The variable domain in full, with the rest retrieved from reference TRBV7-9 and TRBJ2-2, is DTGVSQNPRHKITKRGQNVTFRCDPISEHNRLYWYRQTLGQGPEFLTYFQNEAQLEKSRLLSDRFSAERPKGSFSTLEIQRTEQGDSAMYLCASGRGQGYTGELFFGEGSRLTVL.

The CDR3 bases are TGTGCCAGCCGAAGCAGGGGGCTCCAAGAGACCCAGTACTTC. Its protein product is CASRSRGLQETQYF. The genes are TRBV7-9 and TRBJ2-5, with 8 bases identical to TRBD1. V lost 8 bases and J lost 1; bases outside the gene matches: 6. The CDR3 is 14 residues long. Germline CDR1 SEHNR, CDR2 FQNEAQ (reference sequence).

The CDR3 coding sequence is TGCGCCAGCAGCGAGGGAGACACAGTGAACACTGAAGCTTTCTTT. This codes for CASSEGDTVNTEAFF. The J gene is TRBJ1-1, the V gene TRBV4-1, with unresolved D. Looked up from germline, CDR1 is MGHRA and CDR2 is YSYEKL. Trimming pared 5 bases from V and 0 bases from J, leaving 13 bases between. The CDR3 loop spans 15 amino acids.

The CDR3 sequence is CASSARDRGPKLNQPQHF. For the CDR3, the DNA is TGTGCCAGCAGTGCCCGGGACAGGGGGCCTAAACTCAATCAGCCCCAGCATTTT. The gene calls are TRBV6-1 and TRBJ1-5; the match to TRBD1 covers 12 bases. The J segment lost 3 bases and the V segment lost 4 bases, leaving 10 bases of the junction unmatched. The CDR3 covers 18 residues. Germline V gene lookup returns CDR1 MNHNS and CDR2 SASEGT.

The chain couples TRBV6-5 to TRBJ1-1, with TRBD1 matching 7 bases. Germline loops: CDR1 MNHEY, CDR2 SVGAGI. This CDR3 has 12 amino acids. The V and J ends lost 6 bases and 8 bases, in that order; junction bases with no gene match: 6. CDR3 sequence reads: CASRTGTEEAFF. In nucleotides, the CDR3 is TGTGCCAGCAGAACCGGGACAGAAGAAGCTTTCTTT.

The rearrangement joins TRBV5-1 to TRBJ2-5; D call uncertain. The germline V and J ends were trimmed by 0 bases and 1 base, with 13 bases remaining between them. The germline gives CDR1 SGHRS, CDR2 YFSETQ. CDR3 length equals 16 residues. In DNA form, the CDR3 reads TGCGCCAGCAGCTTGGCGGTCAACGTGGTCCAAGAGACCCAGTACTTC. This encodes CASSLAVNVVQETQYF.

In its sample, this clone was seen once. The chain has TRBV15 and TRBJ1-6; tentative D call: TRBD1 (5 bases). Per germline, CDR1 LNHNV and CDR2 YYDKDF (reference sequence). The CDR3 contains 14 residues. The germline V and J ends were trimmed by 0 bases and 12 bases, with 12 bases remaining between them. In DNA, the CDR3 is TGTGCCACCAGCAGAGAGGAGGGGAGGGAACCCCTCCACTTT. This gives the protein CATSREEGREPLHF.

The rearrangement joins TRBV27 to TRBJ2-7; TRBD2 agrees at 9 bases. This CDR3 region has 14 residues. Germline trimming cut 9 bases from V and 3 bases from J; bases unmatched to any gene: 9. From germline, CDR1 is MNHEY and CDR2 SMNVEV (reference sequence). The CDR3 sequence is CASMMAGGYYEQYF. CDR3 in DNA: TGTGCCAGTATGATGGCGGGGGGGTACTACGAGCAGTACTTC.

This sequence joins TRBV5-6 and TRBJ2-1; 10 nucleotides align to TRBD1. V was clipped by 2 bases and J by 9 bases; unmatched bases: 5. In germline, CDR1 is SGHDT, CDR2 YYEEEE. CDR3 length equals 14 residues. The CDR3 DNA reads TGTGCCAGCAGCTTTGGACAGGGGGTCTCTGAGCAGTTCTTC. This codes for CASSFGQGVSEQFF.

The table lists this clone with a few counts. The CDR3 DNA is TGCGCCAGCAGCCATGCGACATTCTCGGGGCGGCAAGAGACCCAGTACTTC. Residues: CASSHATFSGRQETQYF. This chain connects TRBV5-1 to TRBJ2-5; D assignment may be TRBD1 or TRBD2 (5 bases each). CDR1 is SGHRS, CDR2 YFSETQ, per germline. This CDR3 is built from 17 residues. V dropped 4 bases and J dropped 2 bases, with 21 bases sitting between them.

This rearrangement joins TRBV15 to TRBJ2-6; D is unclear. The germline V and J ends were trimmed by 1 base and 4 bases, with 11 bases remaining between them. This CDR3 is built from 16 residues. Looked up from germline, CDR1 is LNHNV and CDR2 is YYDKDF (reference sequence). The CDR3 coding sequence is TGTGCCACCAGCAGAGCTATCGGGTCCGGGGCCAACGTCCTGACTTTC. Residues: CATSRAIGSGANVLTF.

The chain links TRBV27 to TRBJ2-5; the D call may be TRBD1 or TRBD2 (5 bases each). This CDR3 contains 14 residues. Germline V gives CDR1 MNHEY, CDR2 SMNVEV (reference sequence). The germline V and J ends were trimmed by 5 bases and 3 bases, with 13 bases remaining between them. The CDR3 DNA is TGTGCCAGCAGTCGGGACGGAGCCAAAGAGACCCAGTACTTC. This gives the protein CASSRDGAKETQYF.